This TCR beta chain was profiled in a study of vaccination and CD4 T cells after COVID-19. For the study at large: Post-COVID samples were collected a median about 97 days following diagnosis, spanning 35 to 161. Blood was drawn a median around 70 days post second dose, range 14 to 241.

The CDR3 loop spans 16 amino acids. Per germline, CDR1 DFQATT and CDR2 SNEGSKA (reference sequence). The ends lost 6 bases at V and 0 bases at J; junction bases unmatched: 7. Cultured CD4+ T cell DNA underwent sequencing with the Oncomine TCR Beta short-read assay. Genomic DNA extraction was carried out from cultured CD4+ T cells. Via MiXCR, TCRdb re-called the PCR reads, giving one row per CDR3 protein. In the table there are around 9,300 distinct CDR3 sequences, approximately 40% of which are singletons. The sample holds a few counts of this clonotype. The antigen is not known. Documented treatment: 10-day PBMC culture with coronavirus spike peptide pools or control peptides (ViraFEST assay). Before the COVID-19 pandemic (2011-2018), CD4+ T cells were obtained from the unexposed donor. ViraFEST used peptide pools to expand antigen-specific T cells, then sequenced TCRs. Where cells permitted, unexposed-donor CD4+ T cells were probed with SARS-CoV-2 S/N and four cold-coronavirus spikes.

V is TRBV20-1 and J is TRBJ2-6; 8 positions match TRBD1. The TCR was taken from a human donor in good health. Sequenced input: CD4+ T cells from blood, cultured in vitro. In DNA form, the CDR3 reads TGCAGTGCGACGACAGGGGCTATCTCTGGGGCCAACGTCCTGACTTTC. Its translation is CSATTGAISGANVLTF.